This TCR beta chain was captured by sequencing in a study of blood T cell repertoires in COVID-19. The overall study: Material from acute and convalescent COVID-19 was sourced from the United States, Italy and Spain. Sources were T cells, B-cell-depleted T cells, or PBMCs; the material itself was cDNA or gDNA.

The CDR3 has 15 amino acids. Germline-derived CDR1 and CDR2 are LGHDT and YNNKEL (reference sequence). Trimming removed 0 bases from V and 8 bases from J; junction bases left unmatched: 9. It was during active infection that Seattle patients were enrolled and then longitudinally followed. In the source study's methods: The assay estimated nucleated cells by amplifying reference gene primers. Profiling relied on immunoSEQ multiplex PCR, and the TCRdb table lists in-frame clones only, not all of them. V, J and clone size are taken as reported in that table, and D and trimming were inferred from the DNA itself. Seen here are some 200,000 clones, approximately 83% observed once, and the top ten hold roughly 1.2%.

The chain carries TRBV3-1 (or the pseudogene TRBV3-2) and TRBJ1-2; 7 nucleotides match TRBD1. Sequenced: peripheral blood. This clonotype originated in a woman younger than 45 with COVID-19, enrolled during active disease. The CDR3 coding sequence is TGTGCCAGCAGCCAAGAATACAGGGGACAAAAAGGCTACACCTTC. This translates into CASSQEYRGQKGYTF.